This T cell receptor (beta chain) was sequenced for a study of T-cell reconstitution after alpha-beta-depleted transplantation in children. Study outcomes and limitations: Surviving recipient cells, namely T cells and thymic progenitors, were the source of high day-60 TCRbeta diversity in some patients. T-cell counts and diversity at one year post-transplant came mainly from newly produced T cells. It was reported that alpha-beta T cells came from several hundred expanded graft clones (about two months after transplant).

Germline CDR1 reads DFQATT; CDR2 reads SNEGSKA (reference sequence). V was shortened by 5 bases and J by 1 base, with 15 bases between the two germline ends. The CDR3 extends over 14 amino acids. Worth noting for this clonotype: Its antigen is unknown.

Preparation of the TCRbeta library was carried out with unique molecular identifiers. Each CDR3 protein is one row after TCRdb ran MiXCR on the PCR reads. The sample includes fewer than 550,000 distinct CDR3 sequences, 10% of them seen just once. This chain links TRBV20-1 with TRBJ2-7; either TRBD1 or TRBD2 may supply D (5 bases each). Source: PBMCs, taken before TCRalphabeta/CD19-depleted stem cell transplant. The origin of this receptor is a child aged 2-15 years with inherited bone marrow failure, due to receive a stem cell transplant. The CDR3 loop is CSAWLGTGSYEQYF. CDR3 DNA sequence: TGCAGTGCTTGGCTCGGGACGGGATCCTACGAGCAGTACTTC.